This entry lists 15 T cell receptor beta chains sequenced from one sample in a study of blood T cell repertoires in COVID-19. Assay: immunoSEQ multiplex PCR; the TCRdb copy retains only in-frame clones and omits some. The table shows some 240,000 clones, with approximately 88% occurring only once. The material sequenced was peripheral blood. The receptor source for this set is a woman aged 65 to 85 with COVID-19, enrolled during active disease.

J is TRBJ1-4 and V is TRBV2; 10 bases agree with TRBD1. Trimming removed 7 bases from V and 6 bases from J; junction bases left unmatched: 5. The germline gives CDR1 SNHLY, CDR2 FYNNEI. The CDR3 extends over 14 amino acids. The CDR3 reads CASKGGTGDEKLFF. The CDR3 DNA reads as TGTGCCAGCAAAGGCGGGACAGGGGATGAAAAACTGTTTTTT.

The chain carries TRBV30 and TRBJ2-5, with a possible D match to TRBD2 (5 bases). The V end lost 4 bases, the J end lost 5 bases, and 14 bases lay between the germline ends. Germline loops: CDR1 GTSNPN, CDR2 SVGIG (reference sequence). The CDR3 loop spans 13 amino acids. In DNA form, the CDR3 reads TGTGCCTGGATGAGGGAAGGAGAGGAGACCCAGTACTTC. Its translation is CAWMREGEETQYF.

This clone is a singleton in its sample. The rearrangement uses TRBV27 and TRBJ2-7; D might be TRBD2 (5 bases). Trimming cost V 3 bases and J 3 bases, with 15 bases left between them. This CDR3 comprises 15 residues. The germline V gene has CDR1 MNHEY and CDR2 SMNVEV (reference sequence). The CDR3 bases are TGTGCCAGCAGTTTCCGGGGTGATTCGGGCTACGAGCAGTACTTC. Translated: CASSFRGDSGYEQYF.

This chain joins TRBV28 and TRBJ1-2, with 8 bases lining up with TRBD1. The germline V gene has CDR1 MDHEN and CDR2 SYDVKM. The V segment lost 4 bases and the J segment 5 bases; nucleotides outside the gene matches: 6. This CDR3 comprises 14 residues. Here the CDR3 reads CASSSDREGYGYTF. The CDR3 DNA reads TGTGCCAGCAGTTCGGACAGGGAAGGATATGGCTACACCTTC.

This clone was found once. The chain uses TRBV11-3 and TRBJ1-4; 12 positions agree with TRBD1. V trimming: 5 bases; J trimming: 8 bases; junction bases outside the gene matches: 6. The length of the CDR3 is 15 residues. Germline-derived CDR1 and CDR2 are SGHNT and YENEEA. The CDR3 is CASSEGTGGWEKLFF. DNA of the CDR3: TGTGCCAGCAGCGAAGGGACAGGGGGCTGGGAAAAACTGTTTTTT.

The chain couples TRBV18 to TRBJ1-5; possible D gene TRBD1, 5 bases. The length of the CDR3 is 15 residues. Germline CDR1 KGHSH, CDR2 LQKENI. Trimming left V 3 bases short and J 0 bases short, with 9 bases between. In DNA, the CDR3 is TGTGCCAGCTCACCCGGACATAATAGCAATCAGCCCCAGCATTTT. Its translation: CASSPGHNSNQPQHF.

The gene calls are TRBV7-9 and TRBJ2-2, with 8 bases matching TRBD1. This CDR3 comprises 14 residues. Germline V gives CDR1 SEHNR, CDR2 FQNEAQ (reference sequence). Trimming cost V 5 bases and J 5 bases; bases outside gene matches: 4. Written as DNA, the CDR3 is TGTGCCAGCAGCACAGGGGGAGGAACCGGGGAGCTGTTTTTT. It specifies CASSTGGGTGELFF.

This chain uses TRBV23-1 with TRBJ2-2, with 7 bases fitting TRBD1. TRBV23-1 has ORF status, its function being uncertain. The CDR3 runs 15 residues. V shed 7 bases and J 5 bases; nucleotides not matched to a gene: 10. The CDR3 region has the DNA TGCGCCAGCATTAAGACAGGGTGGTGGACCGGGGAGCTGTTTTTT. Protein sequence: CASIKTGWWTGELFF.

V gene TRBV19 combines with J gene TRBJ2-1; no clear D. CDR3 length equals 11 residues. Germline V gives CDR1 LNHDA, CDR2 SQIVND (reference sequence). V was trimmed by 11 bases and J by 8 bases, leaving 13 bases between them. CDR3 sequence reads: CAARGRDEQFF. The CDR3 region has the DNA TGTGCCGCGAGAGGCCGGGATGAGCAGTTCTTC.

This clone has only one observation. Other nucleotide sequences from this sample produce the same CDR3. V usage is TRBV6-5 and J usage is TRBJ1-1; D not resolved. Trimming pared 0 bases from V and 8 bases from J, leaving 7 bases between. Germline V lookup: CDR1 MNHEY, CDR2 SVGAGI. CDR3 length: 12 amino acids. The CDR3 coding sequence is TGTGCCAGCAGTTACTCTGGGAGGGAAGCTTTCTTT. The encoded protein is CASSYSGREAFF.

The genes are TRBV28 and TRBJ2-5, with 10 nucleotides matching TRBD2. This CDR3 spans 16 amino acids. Germline V lookup: CDR1 MDHEN, CDR2 SYDVKM. Trimming removed 6 bases from V and 2 bases from J; junction bases left unmatched: 9. CDR3 in amino acids: CASSPSGRALQETQYF. The DNA for the CDR3 is TGTGCCAGCAGCCCCAGCGGGAGGGCGCTTCAAGAGACCCAGTACTTC.

V and J are TRBV30 and TRBJ1-6, with unresolved D. CDR1 is GTSNPN, CDR2 SVGIG, per germline (reference sequence). This CDR3 is 16 amino acids long. V lost 5 bases, J lost 8 bases, and 22 bases lay in between. The DNA of the CDR3 is TGTGCCTGGTTCTCCGTAACACACGGAGTATATTCACCCCTCCACTTT. This gives the protein CAWFSVTHGVYSPLHF.

This clone appeared a few times. The V and J genes are TRBV7-9 and TRBJ2-1; TRBD2 might be the D (5 bases). This CDR3 is 15 amino acids long. Between the trimmed V and J ends, which lost 6 bases and 4 bases, there was a span of 16 bases. CDR1 and CDR2 (germline): SEHNR, FQNEAQ (reference sequence). CDR3 in amino acids: CASRLERSSYNEQFF. In nucleotides, the CDR3 is TGTGCCAGCAGGCTCGAGCGGAGCTCTTACAATGAGCAGTTCTTC.

This chain links TRBV5-4 with TRBJ2-5, with 7 bases aligning to TRBD1. Germline trimming cut 0 bases from V and 0 bases from J; bases unmatched to any gene: 2. Germline loops: CDR1 SGHNT, CDR2 YYREEE (reference sequence). The CDR3 extends over 15 amino acids. The CDR3 sequence is CASSLGRGYQETQYF. The CDR3, as DNA: TGTGCCAGCAGCTTGGGCAGGGGGTACCAAGAGACCCAGTACTTC.

The chain couples TRBV10-3 to TRBJ2-7, with 8 nucleotides matching TRBD1. The V gene's germline CDR1 is ENHRY and CDR2 SYGVKD. The CDR3 contains 15 residues. Trimming took 0 bases from V and 3 from J; bases not matched to a gene: 4. CDR3 DNA: TGTGCCATCAGTGAGTCGTCAGGGGGCATCTACGAGCAGTACTTC. It yields the protein CAISESSGGIYEQYF.